These 9 T cell receptor beta chains were sequenced from one sample in a study of T-cell reconstitution after alpha-beta-depleted transplantation in children. This sample's TCRbeta library carried unique molecular identifier barcodes. TCRdb fed the PCR reads into MiXCR, producing one record per CDR3 protein. The table records a few hundred thousand distinct CDR3 sequences, 20% to 30% of them present only once. Sample: PBMCs, taken before TCRalphabeta/CD19-depleted stem cell transplant. The receptors shown here come from a boy under two years old with Wiskott-Aldrich syndrome, due to receive a stem cell transplant.

V gene TRBV29-1 combines with J gene TRBJ2-7; D is perhaps TRBD2 (5 bases). The CDR3 has 12 residues. The germline V gene has CDR1 SQVTM and CDR2 ANQGSEA. V lost 3 bases and J lost 5, with 11 bases in between. The CDR3, as DNA: TGCAGCGTTGAGGGAGCGGCCAACGAGCAGTACTTC. Encoded protein: CSVEGAANEQYF.

V gene TRBV20-1 combines with J gene TRBJ2-1; D unresolved. Germline CDR1 reads DFQATT; CDR2 reads SNEGSKA (reference sequence). Trimming cost V 6 bases and J 5 bases, with 8 bases left between them. This CDR3 comprises 11 residues. This chain's CDR3 is CSASPDNEQFF. CDR3 DNA: TGCAGTGCCTCACCTGACAATGAGCAGTTCTTC.

This clonotype was counted only a few times. The genes are TRBV19 and TRBJ2-1, with 7 bases matching TRBD2. This CDR3 has 15 amino acids. CDR1 is LNHDA and CDR2 is SQIVND in the germline V gene (reference sequence). The V segment lost 5 bases and the J segment 3 bases; nucleotides outside the gene matches: 7. CDR3 in DNA: TGTGCCAGTAGTCGACTAGCACCTTTCTACAATGAGCAGTTCTTC. Its protein is CASSRLAPFYNEQFF. The full variable domain, with the rest looked up from reference TRBV19 and TRBJ2-1, is DGGITQSPKYLFRKEGQNVTLSCEQNLNHDAMYWYRQDPGQGLRLIYYSQIVNDFQKGDIAEGYSVSREKKESFPLTVTSAQKNPTAFYLCASSRLAPFYNEQFFGPGTRLTVL.

The chain carries TRBV9 and TRBJ2-2; D could derive from TRBD1 or TRBD2 (5 bases each). Trimming shortened V by 4 bases and J by 1 base, and 11 bases separated the two germline ends. The V gene's germline CDR1 is SGDLS and CDR2 YYNGEE. There are 15 residues in the CDR3. CDR3 amino acids: CASSLGVGNTGELFF. DNA for the CDR3: TGTGCCAGCAGCTTGGGGGTCGGGAACACCGGGGAGCTGTTTTTT.

The chain has TRBV27 and TRBJ2-1, with 9 positions matching TRBD1. The germline CDR1 and CDR2 sequences are MNHEY and SMNVEV (reference sequence). V gave up 4 bases and J gave up 9 bases; unmatched junction bases: 1. The CDR3 has 12 residues. The CDR3 region has the DNA TGTGCCAGCAGTTACAGGGGGCGTGAGCAGTTCTTC. This codes for CASSYRGREQFF.

The genes are TRBV7-2 and TRBJ2-3; D call uncertain. The germline gives CDR1 SGHTA, CDR2 FQGNSA. The ends were cut back, 5 bases at V and 1 base at J, with 7 bases in the middle. The CDR3 length is 13 residues. CDR3 loop: CASSKSRTDTQYF. CDR3 nucleotide sequence: TGTGCCAGCAGCAAAAGCCGCACAGATACGCAGTATTTT.

The chain uses TRBV12-3 or TRBV12-4 and TRBJ1-1; D is uncertain. The CDR3 runs to 15 residues. V was clipped by 3 bases and J by 1 base, with 12 bases between them. In DNA form, the CDR3 reads TGTGCCAGCAGTTTTAGTGGGAAGCGGAACACTGAAGCTTTCTTT. It codes for CASSFSGKRNTEAFF.

This clonotype was counted only a few times. This chain links TRBV24-1 with TRBJ1-1; D might be TRBD1 (5 bases). Per germline, CDR1 KGHDR and CDR2 SFDVKD. The V and J ends lost 4 bases and 2 bases respectively, with 13 bases between them. This CDR3 comprises 15 residues. The CDR3 loop is CATSESGMANTEAFF. CDR3 sequence (DNA): TGTGCCACCAGTGAATCAGGGATGGCCAACACTGAAGCTTTCTTT.

J is TRBJ2-1 and V is TRBV5-1, with D hard to call. Trimming removed 2 bases at V and 5 bases at J, with 11 bases between. The CDR3 contains 14 residues. The germline CDR1 and CDR2 sequences are SGHRS and YFSETQ. CDR3 sequence: CASSFLTWNNEQFF. The DNA for the CDR3 is TGCGCCAGCAGCTTCCTTACTTGGAACAATGAGCAGTTCTTC.